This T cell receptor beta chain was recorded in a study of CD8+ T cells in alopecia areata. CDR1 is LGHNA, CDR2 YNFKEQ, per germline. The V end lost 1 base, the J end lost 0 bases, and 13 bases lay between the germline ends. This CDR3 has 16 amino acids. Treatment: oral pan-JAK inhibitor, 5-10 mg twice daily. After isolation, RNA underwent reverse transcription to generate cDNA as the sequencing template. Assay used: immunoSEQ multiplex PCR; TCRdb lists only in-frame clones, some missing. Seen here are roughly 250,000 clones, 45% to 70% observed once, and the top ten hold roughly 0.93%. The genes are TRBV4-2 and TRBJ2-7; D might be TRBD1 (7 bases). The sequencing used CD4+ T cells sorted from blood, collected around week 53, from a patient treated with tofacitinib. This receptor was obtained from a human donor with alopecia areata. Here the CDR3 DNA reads TGTGCCAGCAGCCAAGGGGGGGACAGAATCTCCTACGAGCAGTACTTC. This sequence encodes CASSQGGDRISYEQYF.